These T cell receptor beta chains were read from a single sample in a study of response to subunit inactivated influenza vaccine. TCRdb reprocessed the RT-PCR reads via MiXCR and lists one record per CDR3 protein. The repertoire holds about 520,000 distinct CDR3 sequences, roughly 7.6% seen once, with around 13% in the top ten. The source material was PBMCs from blood, sampled around 25 months after vaccination. These receptors all stem from a man aged 45 to 70 who received an inactivated influenza vaccine. The conserved cysteine and the conserved F or W are not part of the CDR3 here.

CDR3 protein: ASSLVALLGETQY
V gene: TRBV7-9
J gene: TRBJ2-5

CDR3 protein: ASSLGQAGGSYEQY
V gene: TRBV7-6
J gene: TRBJ2-7

CDR3 protein: ASTRGPVGQY
V gene: TRBV12-3/TRBV12-4
J gene: TRBJ2-3

CDR3 protein: ASSVKDGTSGTLSYNEQF
V gene: TRBV9
J gene: TRBJ2-1

CDR3 protein: ASSLARQGLFEAF
V gene: TRBV7-9
J gene: TRBJ1-1

CDR3 protein: ATSRGASGGSYEQY
V gene: TRBV15
J gene: TRBJ2-7

CDR3 protein: ASSLNRGTGELF
V gene: TRBV14
J gene: TRBJ2-2

CDR3 protein: SASHSLALAQY
V gene: TRBV20-1
J gene: TRBJ2-5

CDR3 protein: SARDPRGGAPLH
V gene: TRBV20-1
J gene: TRBJ1-6

CDR3 protein: SARDLAVSYEQY
V gene: TRBV20-1
J gene: TRBJ2-7

CDR3 protein: ASTTKGTSGRGEQF
V gene: TRBV7-9
J gene: TRBJ2-1

CDR3 protein: ASSMGQGYQETQY
V gene: TRBV5-1
J gene: TRBJ2-5

CDR3 protein: ASSPPGTGGNTQY
V gene: TRBV18
J gene: TRBJ2-3

CDR3 protein: ASSYSAGDYGYT
V gene: TRBV6-5
J gene: TRBJ1-2

CDR3 protein: ASSSTGGLNTGELF
V gene: TRBV7-2
J gene: TRBJ2-2

CDR3 protein: ASSANWGLGEQY
V gene: TRBV9
J gene: TRBJ2-7

CDR3 protein: ATFTGDSYEQY
V gene: TRBV6-1
J gene: TRBJ2-7

CDR3 protein: ASSQDYDSPLH
V gene: TRBV4-3
J gene: TRBJ1-6

CDR3 protein: ASSNPGTFSYEQY
V gene: TRBV19
J gene: TRBJ2-7

CDR3 protein: ASSPLGTFDEQF
V gene: TRBV12-3/TRBV12-4
J gene: TRBJ2-1